The 11 T cell receptor beta chains below were found in one sample sequenced in a study of T cells after yellow fever vaccination. TCRdb ran MiXCR on the 5' RACE reads and lists one entry per CDR3 protein. Of some 670,000 distinct CDR3 sequences listed, more than 9% were seen once; the top ten hold 15%. Here the sequenced sample was PBMCs, taken on the day of the yellow fever booster vaccination. These receptors were obtained from a man aged 25-40 years who received the YFV17D yellow fever vaccine.

The chain carries TRBV20-1 and TRBJ2-1, with 7 bases aligning to TRBD1. V lost 6 bases and J lost 5; bases outside the gene matches: 10. CDR3 length: 14 residues. Germline CDR1 and CDR2: DFQATT and SNEGSKA (reference sequence). This chain's CDR3 is CSAQTGLGNNEQFF. In nucleotides, the CDR3 is TGCAGTGCCCAGACAGGGCTCGGCAACAATGAGCAGTTCTTC.

The chain combines TRBV2 with TRBJ2-3; D call uncertain. The germline V gene encodes CDR1 SNHLY and CDR2 FYNNEI. Trimming removed 6 bases at V and 4 bases at J, with 11 bases between. CDR3 length: 13 amino acids. The chain's CDR3 is CASRYDSSDTQYF. The CDR3 bases are TGTGCCAGCAGATACGACTCATCAGATACGCAGTATTTT.

This clonotype has just a few counts. This chain uses TRBV29-1 with TRBJ2-5; perhaps D is TRBD1 or TRBD2 (6 bases each). Trimming removed 4 bases from V and 2 bases from J, with 14 bases in between. Germline CDR1 SQVTM, CDR2 ANQGSEA. This CDR3 contains 14 residues. CDR3 protein: CSVGALGGQETQYF. The CDR3 DNA reads TGCAGCGTTGGGGCTTTAGGGGGGCAAGAGACCCAGTACTTC.

V usage is TRBV11-2 and J usage is TRBJ2-1; 10 nucleotides line up with TRBD2. The J segment lost 9 bases and the V segment lost 0 bases, leaving 11 bases of the junction unmatched. The CDR3 loop spans 17 amino acids. The V gene's germline CDR1 is SGHAT and CDR2 FQNNGV. This chain's CDR3 is CASSLDGLAGERGEQFF. In nucleotides, the CDR3 is TGTGCCAGCAGCTTAGATGGCCTAGCGGGAGAGAGGGGTGAGCAGTTCTTC.

This clonotype has more than one count but fewer than ten. The CDR3 nucleotides are TGTGCCAGCAGCGTATCGGGGACCGGGGCCAACGTCCTGACTTTC. This encodes CASSVSGTGANVLTF. The rearrangement uses TRBV9 and TRBJ2-6; either TRBD1 or TRBD2 may supply D (5 bases each). V was pared by 1 base and J by 4 bases, with 9 bases between. CDR1 SGDLS and CDR2 YYNGEE come from the germline V gene. The CDR3 spans 15 residues.

The V call is TRBV5-1, the J call TRBJ2-1, with 8 bases aligning to TRBD2. Germline-derived CDR1 and CDR2 are SGHRS and YFSETQ. The CDR3 is 15 residues long. The V segment lost 5 bases and the J segment 1 base; nucleotides outside the gene matches: 5. The CDR3 DNA reads TGCGCCAGCAGGTCCTCGGGGGGGTCCTACAATGAGCAGTTCTTC. It is translated as CASRSSGGSYNEQFF.

The chain uses TRBV6-6 and TRBJ2-2; D unresolved. Germline CDR1 is MNHNY and CDR2 is SVGAGI (reference sequence). V lost 7 bases and J lost 7, with 10 bases in between. The CDR3 extends over 12 amino acids. CDR3 region: CASTRMGGELFF. CDR3 DNA: TGTGCCAGCACTCGCATGGGCGGGGAGCTGTTTTTT.

This clonotype came up a few times. The V gene is TRBV7-2, the J gene TRBJ2-3, with 12 bases aligning to TRBD2. This CDR3 has 17 residues. The germline V gene encodes CDR1 SGHTA and CDR2 FQGNSA. The junction had 7 bases not matched to a gene; V was cut back by 3 bases and J by 3 bases. CDR3 sequence reads: CASSFPTSGSTTDTQYF. DNA for the CDR3: TGTGCCAGCAGCTTTCCGACTAGCGGGAGTACAACAGATACGCAGTATTTT.

This clonotype turned up a few times. This chain joins TRBV3-1 and TRBJ2-1; no clear D gene. The germline gives CDR1 LGHDT, CDR2 YNNKEL (reference sequence). The V end lost 1 base, the J end lost 5 bases, and 6 bases lay between the germline ends. The length of the CDR3 is 13 residues. CDR3 sequence (DNA): TGTGCCAGCAGCCAAGGGCGGAACAATGAGCAGTTCTTC. This encodes CASSQGRNNEQFF.

The gene calls are TRBV12-3 or TRBV12-4 and TRBJ2-5; D may be TRBD1 (6 bases). Trimming stripped 7 bases from V and 9 bases from J, with 24 bases between. The CDR3 is 15 amino acids. The CDR3 region has the DNA TGTGCCAGCAACGAGGGGGACCCGCAAGCAGTGGCCCAGTACTTC. Translating it yields CASNEGDPQAVAQYF.

The J gene is TRBJ2-1, the V gene TRBV12-3 or TRBV12-4; 7 nucleotides agree with TRBD2. J gave up 7 bases and V 3 bases, and 15 bases lay outside the gene matches. The CDR3 runs to 17 residues. The CDR3 loop reads CASSFRSLAVLSNEQFF. The CDR3 DNA reads TGTGCCAGCAGTTTCCGATCCCTAGCGGTCCTTTCAAATGAGCAGTTCTTC.